The clone carrying this TCR beta chain was found many times. As originally analysed: Quantification of nucleated cells was approximated via reference gene primer amplification. The protocol was immunoSEQ multiplex PCR, while the TCRdb copy is restricted to in-frame clones and leaves out a portion. That table gives V, J and clone size, and the DNA gave D and trimming. The sample lists under 200,000 clones, 74% occurring once. This sample stems from a study of blood T cell repertoires in COVID-19. Study details: In each case, the material was cDNA or gDNA derived from T cells, B-cell-depleted T cells, or PBMCs.

V dropped 6 bases and J dropped 5; count of bases not matched to a gene: 6. Germline V lookup: CDR1 SQVTM, CDR2 ANQGSEA. This CDR3 has 12 amino acids. This rearrangement joins TRBV29-1 to TRBJ2-5; 7 bases are a match to TRBD1. Sequenced: peripheral blood. The clonotype was recovered from a woman aged 80 or over with acute or convalescent COVID-19. The CDR3 spells CSVGQMRETQYF. CDR3 bases: TGCAGCGTGGGACAGATGAGGGAGACCCAGTACTTC. The variable domain in full, with the rest retrieved from reference TRBV29-1 and TRBJ2-5, is SAVISQKPSRDICQRGTSLTIQCQVDSQVTMMFWYRQQPGQSLTLIATANQGSEATYESGFVIDKFPISRPNLTFSTLTVSNMSPEDSSIYLCSVGQMRETQYFGPGTRLLVL.